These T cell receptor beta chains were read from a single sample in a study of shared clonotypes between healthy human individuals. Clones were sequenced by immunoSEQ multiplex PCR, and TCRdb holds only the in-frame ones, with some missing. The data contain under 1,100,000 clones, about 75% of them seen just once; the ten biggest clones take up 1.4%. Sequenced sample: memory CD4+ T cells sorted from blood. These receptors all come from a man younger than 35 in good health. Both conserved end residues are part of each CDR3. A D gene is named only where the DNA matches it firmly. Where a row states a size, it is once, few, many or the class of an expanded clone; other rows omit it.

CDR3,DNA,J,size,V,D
CASSRDRFGELFF,TGTGCCAGTAGTCGGGACAGATTCGGGGAGCTGTTTTTT,TRBJ2-2,.,TRBV19,TRBD1
CATGRGNDSPLHF,TGTGCCACCGGTCGGGGGAACGATTCACCCCTCCACTTT,TRBJ1-6,few,TRBV6-5,.
CASTAGLNEKLFF,TGTGCCAGCACCGCAGGCCTCAATGAAAAACTGTTTTTT,TRBJ1-4,.,TRBV2,.
CASRRTAQETQYF,TGTGCCAGCCGCAGGACGGCCCAAGAGACCCAGTACTTC,TRBJ2-5,many,TRBV5-4,.
CASTRDSWGITNEKLFF,TGTGCCAGCACAAGGGACTCCTGGGGAATAACTAATGAAAAACTGTTTTTT,TRBJ1-4,.,TRBV27,.
CATGEGGSSYNEQFF,TGTGCCACGGGGGAGGGCGGGAGCTCCTACAATGAGCAGTTCTTC,TRBJ2-1,few,TRBV10-3,TRBD2
CASSFLGLGNTEAFF,TGTGCCAGCAGTTTCCTCGGATTGGGGAACACTGAAGCTTTCTTT,TRBJ1-1,.,TRBV28,.
CASSELEPTEGIYF,TGTGCCAGCAGCGAACTCGAGCCGACAGAGGGGATATATTTT,TRBJ1-3,.,TRBV7-9,.
CASSLFRGSTEAFF,TGTGCCAGCAGTTTATTCAGGGGGAGCACTGAAGCTTTCTTT,TRBJ1-1,.,TRBV6-5,TRBD1
CASRTGGSDTQYF,TGTGCCAGCAGGACAGGGGGGTCAGATACGCAGTATTTT,TRBJ2-3,.,TRBV6-6,TRBD1
CASSATGKLTEAFF,TGTGCCAGCAGTGCGACAGGGAAATTGACTGAAGCTTTCTTT,TRBJ1-1,.,TRBV28,TRBD1
CASRTASYEQYF,TGTGCCAGCCGGACAGCCTCCTACGAGCAGTACTTC,TRBJ2-7,.,TRBV6-5,.
CASTPDGGPTGGTEAFF,TGTGCCAGCACCCCGGACGGGGGTCCTACTGGGGGCACTGAAGCTTTCTTT,TRBJ1-1,.,TRBV5-4,.
CASSEDSRKLFF,TGCGCCAGCAGCGAAGACAGTCGGAAACTGTTTTTT,TRBJ1-4,.,TRBV5-1,.
CASSLTLVKETQYF,TGTGCCAGCAGCTTAACGTTAGTTAAGGAGACCCAGTACTTC,TRBJ2-5,once,TRBV7-2,.
CASSLGGTRLIDTEAFF,TGTGCCAGCAGCTTGGGAGGGACAAGGCTAATAGACACTGAAGCTTTCTTT,TRBJ1-1,.,TRBV5-4,.
CASSLVAVQSSYNEQFF,TGCGCCAGCAGCTTGGTAGCGGTTCAAAGCTCCTACAATGAGCAGTTCTTC,TRBJ2-1,.,TRBV5-1,.